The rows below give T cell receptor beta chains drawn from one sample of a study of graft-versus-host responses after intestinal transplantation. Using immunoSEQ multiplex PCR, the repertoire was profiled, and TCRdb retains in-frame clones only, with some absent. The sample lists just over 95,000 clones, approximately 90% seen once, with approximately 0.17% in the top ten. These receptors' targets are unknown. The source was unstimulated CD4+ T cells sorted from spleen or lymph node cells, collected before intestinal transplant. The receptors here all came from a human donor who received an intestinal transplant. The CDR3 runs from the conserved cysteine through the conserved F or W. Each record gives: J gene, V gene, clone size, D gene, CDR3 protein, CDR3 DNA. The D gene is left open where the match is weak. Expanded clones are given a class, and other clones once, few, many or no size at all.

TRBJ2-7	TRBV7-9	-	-	CASSASYEQYF	TGTGCCAGCAGCGCGTCCTACGAGCAGTACTTC
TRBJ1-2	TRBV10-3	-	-	CAISDAGLNGYTF	TGTGCCATCAGTGATGCAGGGTTGAATGGCTACACCTTC
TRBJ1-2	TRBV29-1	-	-	CSVEVVGANYGYTF	TGCAGCGTTGAAGTAGTGGGAGCTAACTATGGCTACACCTTC
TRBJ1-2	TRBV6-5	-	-	CASSYSHLVYGYTF	TGTGCCAGCAGTTACTCCCATTTAGTCTATGGCTACACCTTC
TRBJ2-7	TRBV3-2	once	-	CASQYEQYF	TGTGCCAGTCAATACGAGCAGTACTTC
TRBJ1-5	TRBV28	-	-	CASSFPEVSQPQHF	TGTGCCAGCAGTTTCCCAGAGGTGAGTCAACCCCAGCATTTT
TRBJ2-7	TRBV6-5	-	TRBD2	CASSRGTSGNEQYF	TGTGCCAGCAGCCGGGGGACTAGCGGCAACGAGCAGTACTTC
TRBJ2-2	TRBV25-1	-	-	CASSDREIGELFF	TGTGCCAGCAGTGACAGGGAAATCGGGGAGCTGTTTTTT
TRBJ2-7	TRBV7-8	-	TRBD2	CASSLGRVGSGRVNEQYF	TGTGCCAGCAGCTTAGGTCGGGTTGGGAGCGGGAGGGTTAACGAGCAGTACTTC
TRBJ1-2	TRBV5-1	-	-	CASSPDSSYGYTF	TGCGCCAGCAGCCCAGACAGTTCCTATGGCTACACCTTC
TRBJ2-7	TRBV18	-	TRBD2	CASSPSAGAAYEQYF	TGTGCCAGCTCACCCTCGGCGGGAGCGGCCTACGAGCAGTACTTC